These 8 T cell receptor beta chains came from one sample sequenced in a study of blood T cell repertoires in COVID-19. Sequencing used immunoSEQ multiplex PCR; TCRdb keeps in-frame clones, though not all of them. Of around 25,000 clones in the sample, over 80% were seen once. Material for sequencing was peripheral blood. Receptor source: a man aged 65 to 85 with acute or convalescent COVID-19.

The rearrangement uses TRBV18 and TRBJ2-3, with 12 bases fitting TRBD2. This CDR3 is 17 amino acids long. Germline loops: CDR1 KGHSH, CDR2 LQKENI. J was trimmed by 0 bases and V by 3 bases; bases with no gene match: 4. This CDR3 reads CASSPGLAGTSTDTQYF. The CDR3, as DNA: TGTGCCAGCTCACCCGGACTAGCGGGGACTAGCACAGATACGCAGTATTTT.

This clone was seen only a few times. This chain uses TRBV5-1 with TRBJ2-1; the match to TRBD1 covers 8 bases. With 3 bases clipped from V and 2 bases from J, the junction kept 4 bases outside the gene matches. CDR1 and CDR2 from the germline V gene are SGHRS and YFSETQ. The length of the CDR3 is 15 residues. The CDR3 DNA reads as TGCGCCAGCAGCTCTTCGGACAGGGCCTACAATGAGCAGTTCTTC. As protein: CASSSSDRAYNEQFF.

This clone appeared once. V gene TRBV3-1 (or the pseudogene TRBV3-2) combines with J gene TRBJ1-5, with D unclear. Trimming removed 1 base at V and 7 bases at J, with 8 bases between. Germline V CDR1 and CDR2: LGHDT, YNNKEL (reference sequence). The CDR3 has 13 amino acids. This chain's CDR3 is CASSQVSSQPQHF. DNA for the CDR3: TGTGCCAGCAGCCAAGTGTCAAGCCAGCCCCAGCATTTT.

The rearrangement links TRBV11-3 to TRBJ1-2; D is undetermined. CDR3 length: 14 amino acids. V was pared by 0 bases and J by 7 bases, with 12 bases between. Per the germline V gene, CDR1 is SGHNT and CDR2 is YENEEA. CDR3 sequence: CASSLDSRRGGYTF. The CDR3 DNA reads as TGTGCCAGCAGCTTAGATTCAAGGAGAGGTGGCTACACCTTC.

This sequence joins TRBV4-1 and TRBJ2-3; D is perhaps TRBD2 (6 bases). CDR1 and CDR2 (germline): MGHRA, YSYEKL. V was cut by 1 base and J by 1 base, with 18 bases left in between. This CDR3 comprises 18 residues. CDR3 sequence: CASSQGPRGDLRTDTQYF. The CDR3 bases are TGCGCCAGCAGCCAAGGTCCACGCGGGGACCTGCGCACAGATACGCAGTATTTT.

V is TRBV9 and J is TRBJ1-2; no clear D gene. Per the germline V gene, CDR1 is SGDLS and CDR2 is YYNGEE. The CDR3 contains 14 residues. Trimming left V 4 bases short and J 2 bases short, with 12 bases between. The chain's CDR3 is CASSPWTGNYGYTF. The DNA for the CDR3 is TGTGCCAGCAGCCCTTGGACGGGGAACTATGGCTACACCTTC.

This clone was seen a single time. The V and J genes are TRBV19 and TRBJ1-1, with D possibly TRBD1 on 5 matching bases. CDR1 LNHDA and CDR2 SQIVND come from the germline V gene (reference sequence). CDR3 size: 12 residues. V was shortened by 4 bases and J by 3 bases, with 6 bases between the two germline ends. In DNA form, the CDR3 reads TGTGCCAGTAGTAGGGGGGACACTGAAGCTTTCTTT. Its translation is CASSRGDTEAFF. The whole variable domain, remainder taken from reference TRBV19 and TRBJ1-1, is DGGITQSPKYLFRKEGQNVTLSCEQNLNHDAMYWYRQDPGQGLRLIYYSQIVNDFQKGDIAEGYSVSREKKESFPLTVTSAQKNPTAFYLCASSRGDTEAFFGQGTRLTVV.

The genes are TRBV25-1 and TRBJ1-3; no clear D. The CDR3 length is 14 residues. V lost 0 bases, J lost 2 bases, and 5 bases lay in between. Germline V gives CDR1 MGHDK, CDR2 SYGVNS. CDR3 loop: CASSEYGAGNTIYF. The CDR3 coding sequence is TGTGCCAGCAGTGAATACGGGGCTGGAAACACCATATATTTT.